This T cell receptor beta chain appears in the sequencing data of a study of OX40 agonist ivuxolimab in advanced cancers. For the wider study: The costimulatory receptor OX40 (CD134) was targeted by ivuxolimab, a fully human IgG2 agonistic monoclonal antibody. Intravenous ivuxolimab was administered to patients every 2 weeks at six dose levels: 0.01, 0.1, 0.3, 1.5, 3 and 10 mg/kg. Among the approximately 54 dose-escalation patients, approximately 20 had hepatocellular carcinoma, some 15 melanoma, 9 renal cell carcinoma and 9 head and neck cancer. A male proportion of nearly 85% and a mean age of around 60 years, ranging from 23 to 79, were recorded for the dose-escalation cohort. Patients were allowed to have had prior anti-PD-1, anti-PD-L1 or anti-CTLA-4 therapy, and around 37% of the dose-escalation patients had previously received checkpoint inhibitors. Three dose-escalation patients achieved partial responses, one with hepatocellular carcinoma and two with cutaneous melanoma. Peripheral TCRbeta sequencing aimed to test whether ivuxolimab altered TCR sequence diversity and caused clonal T-cell expansion. The paper describes the monotherapy dose-escalation part (N ≈ 52 patients) of the phase I trial of ivuxolimab. Broader findings and caveats from the paper: The antigen specificity of the clonally expanded peripheral T cells was not determined. After ivuxolimab, more expanded clones were found on average in CD8+ T cells than in CD4+ T cells. In partial responders in the 0.1-3.0 mg/kg groups, normalized peripheral clonal expansion was found to be among the lowest, especially among CD8+ T cells. Low levels of normalized T-cell clonal expansion were also shown by some nonresponding patients. At doses of 0.1 to 3.0 mg/kg, clonal expansion of both CD4+ and CD8+ blood T cells was observed from baseline to week 6.

To sequence the TCRbeta CDR3 region, genomic DNA was isolated from the sorted cells. The immunoSEQ Assay was used to sequence the TCRbeta CDR3 regions. Here the immuneACCESS table is served through TCRdb, limited to in-frame sequences with V and J called. Missing clones are a known gap in these copies; in checked studies unresolved V genes cover under half, and the rest lacks a known reason. The sample has 55,000 to 60,000 clones on record, approximately 86% of them singletons. The biggest ten clones account for 2.8% of the sample. The trial excluded patients who had a history of autoimmune disease or who were on systemic immunosuppression. Peripheral blood for TCR sequencing was collected from all dose cohorts at baseline, on cycle 4 day 1, and on cycle 7 day 1. The samples were taken from a phase I, first-in-human, multicenter, open-label dose-escalation trial of ivuxolimab. Adults with locally advanced or metastatic melanoma, renal cell, hepatocellular, or head and neck squamous cell carcinoma were enrolled in the trial. Before TCR sequencing, CD4+ T cells and CD8+ T cells were sorted from peripheral blood as separate populations.

For CDR1 and CDR2, the germline V gene lists MGHRA and YSYEKL. Cut back by 2 bases and 3 bases, the V and J ends lie 25 bases apart. The CDR3 runs 19 residues from the cysteine to the phenylalanine. Only the CDR3 region is kept as DNA, spanning 57 bases read in frame from base 1. Points on this clone: It lacks a known antigen. Within one base of it there is no much larger clone, and no base qualities were kept.

The rearrangement joined TRBV4-1 to TRBJ1-1; a tentative D match to TRBD1 spans 5 bases. The TCR comes from an adult with an advanced solid tumor such as melanoma, head and neck, liver or kidney cancer. Source: CD4+ or CD8+ T cells sorted from blood, taken in a trial of the OX40 agonist ivuxolimab. The sequenced DNA: TGCGCCAGCAGCCAAAAAGATGGAGTCCGCGCGGGGCAGGACACTGAAGCTTTCTTT. This codes for CASSQKDGVRAGQDTEAFF.